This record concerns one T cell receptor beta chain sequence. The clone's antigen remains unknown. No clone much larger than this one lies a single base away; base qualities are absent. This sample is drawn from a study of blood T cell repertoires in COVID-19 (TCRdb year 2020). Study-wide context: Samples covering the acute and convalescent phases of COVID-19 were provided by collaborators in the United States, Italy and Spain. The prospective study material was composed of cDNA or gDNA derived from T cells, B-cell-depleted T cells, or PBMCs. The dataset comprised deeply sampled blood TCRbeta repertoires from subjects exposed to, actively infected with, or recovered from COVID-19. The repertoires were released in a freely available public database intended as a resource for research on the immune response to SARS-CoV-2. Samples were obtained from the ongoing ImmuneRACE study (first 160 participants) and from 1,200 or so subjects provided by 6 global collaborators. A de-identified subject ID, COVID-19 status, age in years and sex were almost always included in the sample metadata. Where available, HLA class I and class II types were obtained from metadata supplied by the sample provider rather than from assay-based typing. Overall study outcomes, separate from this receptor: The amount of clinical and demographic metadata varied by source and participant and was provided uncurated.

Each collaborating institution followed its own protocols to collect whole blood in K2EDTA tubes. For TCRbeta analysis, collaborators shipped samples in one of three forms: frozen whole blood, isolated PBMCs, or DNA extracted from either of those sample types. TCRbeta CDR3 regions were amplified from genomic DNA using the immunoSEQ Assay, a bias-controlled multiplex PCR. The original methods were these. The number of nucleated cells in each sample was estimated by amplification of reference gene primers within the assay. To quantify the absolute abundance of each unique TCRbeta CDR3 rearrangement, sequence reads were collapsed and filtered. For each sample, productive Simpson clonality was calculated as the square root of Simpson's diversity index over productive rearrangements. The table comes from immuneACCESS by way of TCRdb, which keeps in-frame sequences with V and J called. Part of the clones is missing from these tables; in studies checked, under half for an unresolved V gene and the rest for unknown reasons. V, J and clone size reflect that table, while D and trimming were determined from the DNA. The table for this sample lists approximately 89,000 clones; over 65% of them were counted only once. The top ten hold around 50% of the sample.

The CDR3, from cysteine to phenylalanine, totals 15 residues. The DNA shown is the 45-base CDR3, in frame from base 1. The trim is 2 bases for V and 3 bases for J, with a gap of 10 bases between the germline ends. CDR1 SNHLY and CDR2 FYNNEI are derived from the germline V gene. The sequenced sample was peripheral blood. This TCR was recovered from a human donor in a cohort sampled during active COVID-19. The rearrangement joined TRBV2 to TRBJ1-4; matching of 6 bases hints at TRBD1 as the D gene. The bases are TGTGCCAGCAGTGAACAGGGGCGGGCTAATGAAAAACTGTTTTTT. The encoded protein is CASSEQGRANEKLFF.